A selection of T cell receptor beta chains follows, all from one sample in a study of blood T cells in healthy people across ages. One entry per CDR3 protein results from TCRdb running MiXCR on the 5' RACE reads. This table has about 1.8 million distinct CDR3 sequences, around 50% appearing once. The specimen was blood. Every receptor here comes from a middle-aged woman in good health. Each CDR3 is given with its conserved first and last residue. D genes are given only for firm matches. Expanded clones are given a class, and other clones once, few, many or no size at all.

>-|TRBD1|TRBV27|TRBJ1-2
CASSPGTANGYTF
TGTGCCAGCAGTCCGGGGACAGCCAATGGCTACACCTTC
>-|-|TRBV28|TRBJ1-2
CASRSGTTNYGYTF
TGTGCCAGCAGATCCGGGACAACTAACTATGGCTACACCTTC
>-|-|TRBV10-3|TRBJ1-5
CATLHNATGNWPQHF
TGTGCCACTTTACACAACGCGACAGGTAATTGGCCCCAGCATTTT
>-|-|TRBV6-2/TRBV6-3|TRBJ2-5
CASSYTPETQYF
TGTGCCAGCAGTTATACTCCAGAGACCCAGTACTTC
>-|-|TRBV10-3|TRBJ2-7
CAISDRSNEQYF
TGTGCCATCAGCGACCGAAGCAACGAGCAGTACTTC
>-|-|TRBV6-5|TRBJ2-3
CASRDSSHTDTQYF
TGTGCCAGCAGGGACAGTTCCCACACAGATACGCAGTATTTT
>few|-|TRBV5-1|TRBJ2-5
CASSLGGQMYQETQYF
TGCGCCAGCAGCTTGGGGGGACAAATGTACCAAGAGACCCAGTACTTC
>few|TRBD1|TRBV20-1|TRBJ2-3
CSARPLTGGTDTQYF
TGCAGTGCTAGACCCTTGACAGGGGGCACAGATACGCAGTATTTT
>few|-|TRBV10-3|TRBJ2-1
CAISERQSSYNEQFF
TGTGCCATCAGTGAGAGACAAAGCTCCTACAATGAGCAGTTCTTC
>few|TRBD2|TRBV6-1|TRBJ2-4
CASSGGTTGAKNIQYF
TGTGCCAGCAGTGGGGGGACTACTGGGGCCAAAAACATTCAGTACTTC
>-|-|TRBV6-2/TRBV6-3|TRBJ2-5
CASRSPKETQYF
TGTGCCAGCAGGTCTCCTAAAGAGACCCAGTACTTC
>-|-|TRBV20-1|TRBJ2-1
CSARRRGGLANEQFF
TGCAGTGCTCGACGGCGGGGCGGACTTGCCAATGAGCAGTTCTTC
>-|-|TRBV20-1|TRBJ2-4
CSARRGGNIQYF
TGCAGTGCTAGAAGGGGGGGAAACATTCAGTACTTC
>-|-|TRBV14|TRBJ2-3
CASSQDLLGSTDTQYF
TGTGCCAGCAGCCAAGACTTGCTAGGCTCGACAGATACGCAGTATTTT
>few|-|TRBV4-1|TRBJ2-1
CASSQDMSRQFF
TGCGCCAGCAGCCAAGATATGTCGCGGCAGTTCTTC
>-|-|TRBV6-2/TRBV6-3|TRBJ1-4
CASSRSFREKLFF
TGTGCCAGCAGCCGCTCCTTCCGCGAAAAACTGTTTTTT
>-|-|TRBV5-6|TRBJ2-7
CASSADPAYEQYF
TGTGCCAGCAGCGCCGACCCCGCCTACGAGCAGTACTTC
>-|-|TRBV7-8|TRBJ1-1
CASSLVTVLNTEAFF
TGTGCCAGCAGCTTAGTTACAGTTTTAAACACTGAAGCTTTCTTT
>-|-|TRBV12-3/TRBV12-4|TRBJ1-1
CASRRDTTSWEAFF
TGTGCCAGCAGACGCGACACGACTTCCTGGGAAGCTTTCTTT
>few|-|TRBV28|TRBJ2-4
CASISDSGAYF
TGTGCCAGCATCTCGGACAGTGGAGCGTACTTC
>-|TRBD1|TRBV12-3/TRBV12-4|TRBJ1-2
CASRPPGQGTGYTF
TGTGCCAGCAGGCCTCCGGGACAGGGGACTGGCTACACCTTC
>-|-|TRBV7-9|TRBJ1-6
CASSFYPGRGRGTGNSPLHF
TGTGCCAGCAGCTTTTATCCCGGTCGGGGCAGGGGAACCGGTAATTCACCCCTCCACTTT
>-|-|TRBV15|TRBJ1-4
CATSRWEVTGVNNEKLFF
TGTGCCACCAGCAGGTGGGAGGTTACGGGGGTTAATAATGAAAAACTGTTTTTT
>once|-|TRBV7-9|TRBJ2-7
CASSLGGMTYEQYF
TGTGCCAGCAGCTTAGGCGGGATGACCTACGAGCAGTACTTC
>once|TRBD2|TRBV12-3/TRBV12-4|TRBJ2-5
CASRRGGNTQYF
TGTGCCAGCAGGCGCGGGGGGAACACTCAGTACTTC
>few|-|TRBV7-9|TRBJ2-1
CASSLGTRVTSGAYNEQFF
TGTGCCAGCAGCTTAGGGACTAGGGTAACGTCGGGGGCTTACAATGAGCAGTTCTTC
>few|-|TRBV6-1|TRBJ2-3
CASSGETDTQYF
TGTGCCAGCTCGGGGGAAACAGATACGCAGTATTTT
>-|TRBD2|TRBV28|TRBJ2-5
CASSNPGTSGDETQYF
TGTGCCAGCAGTAACCCCGGGACTAGCGGGGACGAGACCCAGTACTTC
>-|TRBD2|TRBV4-1|TRBJ2-1
CASSQEIAGDLLETQFF
TGCGCCAGCAGCCAAGAAATAGCGGGGGACTTACTAGAGACCCAGTTCTTC
>-|-|TRBV6-5|TRBJ1-1
CASSTDSHTEAFF
TGTGCCAGCAGTACGGACAGTCACACTGAAGCTTTCTTT
>-|-|TRBV12-3/TRBV12-4|TRBJ1-6
CASSLFLPTNSPLHF
TGTGCCAGCAGTTTATTCTTGCCGACTAATTCACCCCTCCACTTT